This TCR beta chain emerged from a study of response to subunit inactivated influenza vaccine. Study-level findings and limits: Only a handful of new T cells, the authors suggested, are recruited with each seasonal influenza vaccination.

V shed 2 bases and J shed 7 bases, with 21 bases lying between them. Germline V gene data show CDR1 as MNHEY and CDR2 as SVGEGT. The length of the CDR3 is 17 residues. TCRdb used MiXCR to reprocess the RT-PCR reads, holding one entry per CDR3 protein. The sample includes 650,000 to 850,000 distinct CDR3 sequences, roughly 14% of them seen just once. As concerns this clonotype: Its antigen is unidentified.

This sequence originates from a man aged 50-60 years who received an inactivated influenza vaccine. This sample comprised PBMCs from blood, obtained approximately 15 days before vaccination. The chain carries TRBV6-2 or TRBV6-3 and TRBJ1-5; no firm D call. The CDR3 DNA follows: TGTGCCAGCAGTTACCTTCCAGGTTTGTTGGTCTACCAGCCCCAGCATTTT. Its protein product is CASSYLPGLLVYQPQHF.